These T cell receptor beta chains were read from a single sample in a study of long-term antiretroviral therapy in people with HIV. The assay was immunoSEQ multiplex PCR, and TCRdb's table has in-frame clones only and misses some. Found here are about 23,000 clones, around 86% of them singletons; the top ten hold about 20%. Material: unsorted PBMCs, obtained 0.4 years after starting antiretroviral therapy. The receptor set was obtained from a man aged 50-59 years with HIV. The CDR3 runs from the conserved cysteine through the conserved F or W. A D gene is named only where the DNA matches it firmly. The size of a clone is reported for some rows only, either as once, few or many, or as a class for expanded clones.

d_gene	v_gene	abundance	j_gene	CDR3aa	CDR3nt
.	TRBV5-6	.	TRBJ2-3	CASSLVGVTDTQYF	TGTGCCAGCAGCTTGGTGGGGGTCACAGATACGCAGTATTTT
.	TRBV7-2	.	TRBJ2-2	CASSPLWGQGTGELFF	TGTGCCAGCAGTCCTCTTTGGGGGCAGGGCACCGGGGAGCTGTTTTTT
.	TRBV7-9	.	TRBJ2-6	CASSRGGSGANVLTF	TGTGCCAGCAGCCGTGGGGGGTCCGGGGCCAACGTCCTGACTTTC
.	TRBV7-9	.	TRBJ2-2	CASSSRGDTGELFF	TGTGCCAGCAGCTCTAGGGGGGACACCGGGGAGCTGTTTTTT
TRBD2	TRBV6-5	.	TRBJ2-1	CASSYELAGRNEQFF	TGTGCCAGCAGTTACGAACTAGCGGGGCGCAATGAGCAGTTCTTC
TRBD2	TRBV7-9	.	TRBJ2-3	CASSFAAGGGTDTQYF	TGTGCCAGCAGCTTCGCAGCGGGGGGGGGCACAGATACGCAGTATTTT
.	TRBV11-2	medium-sized	TRBJ1-2	CASSSGESHYGYTF	TGTGCCAGCAGCTCGGGGGAGTCGCACTATGGCTACACCTTC
.	TRBV19	.	TRBJ1-5	CASSITGRGNQPQHF	TGTGCCAGTAGTATTACGGGTAGAGGCAATCAGCCCCAGCATTTT
.	TRBV19	.	TRBJ1-5	CASSIRNQPQHF	TGTGCCAGTAGTATCCGCAATCAGCCCCAGCATTTT
.	TRBV11-2	.	TRBJ1-1	CASSYNWGGNTEAFF	TGTGCCAGCAGTTACAATTGGGGAGGGAACACTGAAGCTTTCTTT
.	TRBV10-3	.	TRBJ1-2	CAITDRGLGDGYTF	TGTGCCATCACCGACCGCGGGCTGGGCGATGGCTACACCTTC
.	TRBV27	.	TRBJ1-4	CASSYRETSEKLFF	TGTGCCAGCAGTTACAGGGAGACGAGTGAAAAACTGTTTTTT
TRBD1	TRBV4-3	.	TRBJ1-2	CASSQGWDSLYGYTF	TGCGCCAGCAGCCAGGGCTGGGACAGCCTCTATGGCTACACCTTC
.	TRBV10-3	.	TRBJ2-7	CAISDTGKEQYF	TGTGCCATCAGTGATACAGGGAAAGAGCAGTACTTC
.	TRBV4-3	.	TRBJ2-1	CASSQDQGTGNEQFF	TGCGCCAGCAGCCAAGATCAGGGAACGGGGAATGAGCAGTTCTTC
TRBD1	TRBV11-2	.	TRBJ1-1	CASSRLRQGAVGVNTEAFF	TGTGCCAGCAGCCGACTCCGACAGGGGGCGGTTGGCGTGAACACTGAAGCTTTCTTT
TRBD1	TRBV7-8	.	TRBJ2-7	CASSHHGGTGDYEQYF	TGTGCCAGCAGCCACCATGGGGGGACAGGAGACTACGAGCAGTACTTC
TRBD1	TRBV9	.	TRBJ1-2	CASSAPGTGGFGYGYTF	TGTGCCAGCAGCGCTCCCGGGACAGGGGGTTTTGGATATGGCTACACCTTC
TRBD1	TRBV4-1	once	TRBJ1-1	CASSPHRGRMSTEAFF	TGCGCCAGCAGCCCTCACAGGGGGCGGATGTCCACTGAAGCTTTCTTT
.	TRBV11-2	.	TRBJ2-7	CASSLGVSYEQYF	TGTGCCAGCAGCTTAGGAGTCAGCTACGAGCAGTACTTC
.	TRBV19	.	TRBJ2-4	CASSIFLGVAKNIQYF	TGTGCCAGTAGTATTTTTTTGGGGGTAGCCAAAAACATTCAGTACTTC
.	TRBV5-1	.	TRBJ1-1	CASSLDRANTEAFF	TGCGCCAGCAGCTTGGACAGGGCGAACACTGAAGCTTTCTTT
TRBD1	TRBV7-2	.	TRBJ2-1	CASSSQTGQAYNEQFF	TGTGCCAGCAGCTCCCAGACGGGACAGGCTTACAATGAGCAGTTCTTC
.	TRBV4-1	once	TRBJ1-2	CASSQDFGVGYGYTF	TGCGCCAGCAGCCAAGATTTCGGAGTTGGCTATGGCTACACCTTC
.	TRBV5-6	.	TRBJ2-1	CASSFETFYNEQFF	TGTGCCAGCAGCTTTGAGACATTCTACAATGAGCAGTTCTTC
TRBD1	TRBV2	.	TRBJ2-5	CASSDARGRETQYF	TGTGCCAGCAGTGACGCCAGGGGGCGTGAGACCCAGTACTTC
.	TRBV7-3	few	TRBJ2-2	CASSEDTLPGELFF	TGTGCCAGCAGCGAGGACACCCTTCCCGGGGAGCTGTTTTTT
TRBD1	TRBV5-5	.	TRBJ2-7	CASSLFGDRGAEYF	TGTGCCAGCAGCTTGTTTGGGGACAGGGGGGCCGAGTACTTC
.	TRBV20-1	once	TRBJ1-1	CSARRNTEAFF	TGCAGTGCTAGGAGAAACACTGAAGCTTTCTTT
.	TRBV30	once	TRBJ2-7	CAWSGGAFYEQYF	TGTGCCTGGAGTGGGGGGGCCTTCTACGAGCAGTACTTC
.	TRBV7-2	.	TRBJ1-5	CASSPGLSNQPQHF	TGTGCCAGCAGCCCGGGTTTGAGCAATCAGCCCCAGCATTTT
.	TRBV29-1	once	TRBJ1-2	CSVEKTVNGYTF	TGCAGCGTTGAAAAGACAGTTAATGGCTACACCTTC
TRBD2	TRBV9	.	TRBJ2-1	CASTSGGGPDEQFF	TGTGCCAGTACCTCTGGCGGGGGACCCGATGAGCAGTTCTTC
.	TRBV13	.	TRBJ1-1	CASSPRLGGTEAFF	TGTGCCAGCAGCCCCCGTTTGGGGGGGACGGAAGCTTTCTTT
.	TRBV9	.	TRBJ2-7	CASSRSVGVSYEQYF	TGTGCCAGCAGCCGGTCTGTGGGCGTCTCCTACGAGCAGTACTTC
.	TRBV7-2	.	TRBJ1-3	CASRSPALRNTIYF	TGTGCCAGCAGATCCCCAGCCCTTCGAAACACCATATATTTT
.	TRBV7-9	.	TRBJ2-1	CASSVKGSEYNEQFF	TGTGCCAGCAGCGTCAAAGGGTCAGAGTACAATGAGCAGTTCTTC
TRBD2	TRBV5-5	once	TRBJ2-1	CASSSHSRLAGGSYNEQFF	TGTGCCAGCAGCTCCCATTCCAGGCTGGCGGGGGGCTCCTACAATGAGCAGTTCTTC
.	TRBV7-2	.	TRBJ2-2	CASSLTANTGELFF	TGTGCCAGCAGCCTGACAGCGAACACCGGGGAGCTGTTTTTT
.	TRBV7-6	once	TRBJ2-2	CASSLNGAGFSNTGELFF	TGTGCCAGCAGCTTAAATGGGGCAGGCTTTTCGAACACCGGGGAGCTGTTTTTT
TRBD1	TRBV30	.	TRBJ2-7	CASHRFDRAHEQYF	TGTGCCTCCCACCGATTTGACAGGGCCCACGAGCAGTACTTC
.	TRBV9	.	TRBJ2-3	CASSLIPGADTQYF	TGTGCCAGCAGCCTCATCCCGGGGGCAGATACGCAGTATTTT
.	TRBV5-6	once	TRBJ1-6	CASSLRGFYNSPLHF	TGTGCCAGCAGCTTGCGGGGGTTCTATAATTCACCCCTCCACTTT
.	TRBV5-8	few	TRBJ1-5	CASSWLGEGNQPQHF	TGTGCCAGCAGCTGGTTAGGGGAGGGCAATCAGCCCCAGCATTTT
TRBD2	TRBV9	.	TRBJ2-5	CASSPAGVYQETQYF	TGTGCCAGCAGCCCAGCGGGGGTGTACCAAGAGACCCAGTACTTC
.	TRBV19	.	TRBJ2-5	CASSIVAGVETQYF	TGTGCCAGTAGTATTGTGGCAGGGGTAGAGACCCAGTACTTC
TRBD1	TRBV28	.	TRBJ1-3	CASTLDRAGNTIYF	TGTGCCAGCACACTCGACAGGGCTGGAAACACCATATATTTT
.	TRBV6-1	.	TRBJ2-7	CASSEALIRASSLYEQYF	TGTGCCAGCAGTGAAGCGCTCATTCGGGCTAGCTCCCTCTACGAGCAGTACTTC
.	TRBV7-9	.	TRBJ1-6	CASSPMGNSPLHF	TGTGCCAGCAGCCCTATGGGCAATTCACCCCTCCACTTT
.	TRBV6-5	.	TRBJ2-5	CASSRTGGETQYF	TGTGCCAGCAGTAGGACAGGAGGGGAGACCCAGTACTTC
TRBD2	TRBV25-1	.	TRBJ2-7	CASSESLAGMYEQYF	TGTGCCAGCAGTGAATCCCTAGCGGGGATGTACGAGCAGTACTTC
.	TRBV28	.	TRBJ2-3	CASSPRGRYTDTQYF	TGTGCCAGCAGTCCCCGGGGCAGGTACACAGATACGCAGTATTTT
.	TRBV18	.	TRBJ1-5	CASSPAVSNQPQHF	TGTGCCAGCTCACCAGCCGTTAGCAATCAGCCCCAGCATTTT
.	TRBV30	once	TRBJ1-5	CAWNGANGNQPQHF	TGTGCCTGGAACGGGGCGAATGGCAATCAGCCCCAGCATTTT
.	TRBV7-9	.	TRBJ2-1	CASSLVNEQFF	TGTGCCAGCAGCTTAGTTAATGAGCAGTTCTTC